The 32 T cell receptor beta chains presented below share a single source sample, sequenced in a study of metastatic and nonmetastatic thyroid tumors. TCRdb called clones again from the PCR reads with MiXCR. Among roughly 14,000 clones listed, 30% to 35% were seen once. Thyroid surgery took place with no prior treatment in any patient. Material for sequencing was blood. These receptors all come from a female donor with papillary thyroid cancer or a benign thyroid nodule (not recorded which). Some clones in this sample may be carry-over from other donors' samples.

The CDR3 sequence is CASSLFIGWYNEQFF. The CDR3 DNA reads TGTGCCAGCAGCCTTTTTATAGGGTGGTACAATGAGCAGTTCTTC. The chain combines TRBV27 with TRBJ2-1; no reliable D call. Germline CDR1 reads MNHEY; CDR2 reads SMNVEV (reference sequence). Trimming pared 6 bases from V and 4 bases from J, leaving 16 bases between. The CDR3 sequence is 15 residues long.

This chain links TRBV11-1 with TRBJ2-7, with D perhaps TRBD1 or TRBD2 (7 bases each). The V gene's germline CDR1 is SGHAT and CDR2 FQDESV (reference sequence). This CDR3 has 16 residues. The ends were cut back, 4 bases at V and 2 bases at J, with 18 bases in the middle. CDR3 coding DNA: TGTGCCAGCAGCTCCCCTGGGGCAGGGGGGGCCTACGAGCAGTACTTC. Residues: CASSSPGAGGAYEQYF.

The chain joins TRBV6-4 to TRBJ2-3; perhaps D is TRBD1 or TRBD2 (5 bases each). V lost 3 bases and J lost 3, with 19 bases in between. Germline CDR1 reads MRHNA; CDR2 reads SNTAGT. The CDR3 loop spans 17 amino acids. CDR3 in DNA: TGTGCCAGCAGTGAACGGGGCGAAAGCGCCGGTACAGATACGCAGTATTTT. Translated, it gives CASSERGESAGTDTQYF.

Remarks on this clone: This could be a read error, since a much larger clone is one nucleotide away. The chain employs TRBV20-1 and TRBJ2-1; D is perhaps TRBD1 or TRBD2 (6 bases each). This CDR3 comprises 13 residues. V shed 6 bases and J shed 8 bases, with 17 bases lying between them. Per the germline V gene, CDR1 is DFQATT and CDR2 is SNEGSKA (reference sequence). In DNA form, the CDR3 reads TGCAGTGCCGGTGGTCGGGGGCTCGATGAGCAGTTCTTC. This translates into CSAGGRGLDEQFF.

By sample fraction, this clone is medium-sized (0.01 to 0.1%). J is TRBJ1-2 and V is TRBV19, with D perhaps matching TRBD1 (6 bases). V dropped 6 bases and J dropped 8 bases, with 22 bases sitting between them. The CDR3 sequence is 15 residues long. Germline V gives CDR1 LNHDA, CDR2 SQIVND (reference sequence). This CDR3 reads CASRDRKSSSQGYTF. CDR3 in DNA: TGTGCCAGTAGAGACAGGAAGTCCTCCTCTCAGGGCTACACCTTC.

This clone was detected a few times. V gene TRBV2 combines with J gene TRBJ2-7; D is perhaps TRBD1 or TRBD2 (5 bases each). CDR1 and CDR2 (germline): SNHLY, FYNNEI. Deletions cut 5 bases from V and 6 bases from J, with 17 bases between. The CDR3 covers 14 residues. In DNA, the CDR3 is TGTGCCAGCAGTCCCCAGGGACCAAACATCGAGCAGTACTTC. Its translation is CASSPQGPNIEQYF.

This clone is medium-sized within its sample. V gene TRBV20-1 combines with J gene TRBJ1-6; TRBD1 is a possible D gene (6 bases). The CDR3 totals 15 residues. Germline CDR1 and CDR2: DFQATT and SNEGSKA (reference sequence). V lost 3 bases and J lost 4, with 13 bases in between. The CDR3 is CSASVTGNYNSPLHF. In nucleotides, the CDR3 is TGCAGTGCTAGCGTCACAGGGAATTATAATTCACCCCTCCACTTT.

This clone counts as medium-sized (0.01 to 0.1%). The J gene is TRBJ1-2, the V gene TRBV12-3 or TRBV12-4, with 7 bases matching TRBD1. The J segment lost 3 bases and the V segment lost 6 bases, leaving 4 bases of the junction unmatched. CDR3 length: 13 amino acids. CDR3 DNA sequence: TGTGCCAGCAGCTCAGGGGGGGACTATGGCTACACCTTC. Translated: CASSSGGDYGYTF.

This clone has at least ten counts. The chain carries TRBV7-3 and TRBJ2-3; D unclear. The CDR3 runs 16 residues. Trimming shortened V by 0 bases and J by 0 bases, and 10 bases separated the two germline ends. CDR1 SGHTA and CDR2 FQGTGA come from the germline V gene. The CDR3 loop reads CASSLTGYGSTDTQYF. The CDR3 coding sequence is TGTGCCAGCAGCTTAACGGGGTACGGCAGCACAGATACGCAGTATTTT.

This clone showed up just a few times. This chain's CDR3 is CASSLQETQYF. The DNA of the CDR3 is TGTGCCAGCAGCTTACAAGAGACCCAGTACTTC. The chain is built from TRBV7-2 and TRBJ2-5; D is uncertain. Germline V gene data show CDR1 as SGHTA and CDR2 as FQGNSA. This CDR3 is 11 amino acids long. Deletions cut 2 bases from V and 2 bases from J, with 0 bases between.

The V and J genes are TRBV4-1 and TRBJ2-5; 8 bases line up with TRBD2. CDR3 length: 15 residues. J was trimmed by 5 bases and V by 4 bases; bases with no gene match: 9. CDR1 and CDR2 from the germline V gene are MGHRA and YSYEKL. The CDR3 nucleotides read TGCGCCAGCAGCCGCGGACTAGCAGTGGGTGAGACCCAGTACTTC. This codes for CASSRGLAVGETQYF.

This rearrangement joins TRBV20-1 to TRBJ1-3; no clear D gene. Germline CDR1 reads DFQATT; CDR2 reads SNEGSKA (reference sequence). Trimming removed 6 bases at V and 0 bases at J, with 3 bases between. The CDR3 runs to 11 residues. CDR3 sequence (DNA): TGCAGTGCCAACTCTGGAAACACCATATATTTT. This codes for CSANSGNTIYF.

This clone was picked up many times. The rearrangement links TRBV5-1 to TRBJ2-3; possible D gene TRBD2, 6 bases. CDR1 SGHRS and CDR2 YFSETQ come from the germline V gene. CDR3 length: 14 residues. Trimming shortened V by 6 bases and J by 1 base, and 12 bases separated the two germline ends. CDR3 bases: TGCGCCAGCACCCCAGCGGGTGGCACAGATACGCAGTATTTT. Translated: CASTPAGGTDTQYF.

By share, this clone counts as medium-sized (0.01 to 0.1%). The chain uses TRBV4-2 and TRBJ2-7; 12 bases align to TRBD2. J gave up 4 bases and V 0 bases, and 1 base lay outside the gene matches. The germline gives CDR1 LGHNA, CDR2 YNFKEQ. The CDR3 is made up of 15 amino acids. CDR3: CASSQDLAGGYEQYF. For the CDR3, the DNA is TGTGCCAGCAGCCAAGATCTAGCGGGGGGGTACGAGCAGTACTTC.

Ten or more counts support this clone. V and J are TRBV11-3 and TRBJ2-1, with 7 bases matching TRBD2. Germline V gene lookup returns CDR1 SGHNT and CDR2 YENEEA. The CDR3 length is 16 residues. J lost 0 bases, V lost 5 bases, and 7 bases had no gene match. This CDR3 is CASSPGTNPSYNEQFF. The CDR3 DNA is TGTGCCAGCAGCCCAGGGACTAACCCCTCCTACAATGAGCAGTTCTTC.

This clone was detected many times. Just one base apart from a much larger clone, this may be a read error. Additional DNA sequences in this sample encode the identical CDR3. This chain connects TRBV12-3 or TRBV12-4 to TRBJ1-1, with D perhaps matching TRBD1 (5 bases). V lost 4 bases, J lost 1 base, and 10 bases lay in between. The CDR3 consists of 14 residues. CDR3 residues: CASSSGGGNTEAFF. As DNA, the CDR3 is TGTGCCAGCAGTTCTGGGGGGGGGAACACTGAAGCTTTCTTT.

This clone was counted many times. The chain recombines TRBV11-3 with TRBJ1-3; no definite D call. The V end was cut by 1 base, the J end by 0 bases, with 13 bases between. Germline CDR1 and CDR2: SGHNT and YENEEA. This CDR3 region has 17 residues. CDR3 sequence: CASSLGIGPFSGNTIYF. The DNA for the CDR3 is TGTGCCAGCAGCTTAGGGATAGGACCATTCTCTGGAAACACCATATATTTT.

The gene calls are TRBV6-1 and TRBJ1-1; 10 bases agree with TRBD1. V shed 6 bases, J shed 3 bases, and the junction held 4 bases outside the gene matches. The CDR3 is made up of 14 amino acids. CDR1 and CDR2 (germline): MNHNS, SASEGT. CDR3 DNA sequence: TGTGCCAGCAGGACAGGGGGCGCGTACACTGAAGCTTTCTTT. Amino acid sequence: CASRTGGAYTEAFF.

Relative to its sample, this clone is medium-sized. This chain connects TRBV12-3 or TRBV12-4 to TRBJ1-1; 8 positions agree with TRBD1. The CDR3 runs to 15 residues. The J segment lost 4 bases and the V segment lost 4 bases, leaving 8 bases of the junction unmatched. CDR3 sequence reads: CASSWARGRGTEAFF. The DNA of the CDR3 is TGTGCCAGCAGTTGGGCCAGGGGGCGCGGCACTGAAGCTTTCTTT.

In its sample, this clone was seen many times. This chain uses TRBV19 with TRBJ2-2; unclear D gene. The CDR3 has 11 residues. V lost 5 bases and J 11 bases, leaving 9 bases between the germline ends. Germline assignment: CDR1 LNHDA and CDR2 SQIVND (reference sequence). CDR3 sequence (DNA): TGTGCCAGTAGTTTCCAAACCGAGCTGTTTTTT. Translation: CASSFQTELFF.

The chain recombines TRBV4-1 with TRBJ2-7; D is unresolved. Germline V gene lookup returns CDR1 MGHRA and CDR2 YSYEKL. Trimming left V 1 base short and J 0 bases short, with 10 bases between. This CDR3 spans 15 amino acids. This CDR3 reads CASSQAHFSSYEQYF. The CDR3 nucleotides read TGCGCCAGCAGCCAAGCGCATTTTTCCTCCTACGAGCAGTACTTC.

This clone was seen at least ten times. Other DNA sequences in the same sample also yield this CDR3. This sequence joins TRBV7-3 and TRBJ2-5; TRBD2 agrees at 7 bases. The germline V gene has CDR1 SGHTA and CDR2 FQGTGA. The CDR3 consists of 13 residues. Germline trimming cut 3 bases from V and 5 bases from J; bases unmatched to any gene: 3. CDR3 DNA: TGTGCCAGCAGCTTTCAGGGAGGGGAGACCCAGTACTTC. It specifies CASSFQGGETQYF.

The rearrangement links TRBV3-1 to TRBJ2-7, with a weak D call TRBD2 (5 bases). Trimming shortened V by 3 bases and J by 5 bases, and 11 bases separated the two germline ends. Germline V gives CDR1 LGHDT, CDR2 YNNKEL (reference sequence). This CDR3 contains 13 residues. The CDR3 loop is CASSQVPGNEQYF. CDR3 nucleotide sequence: TGTGCCAGCAGCCAGGTCCCGGGGAACGAGCAGTACTTC.

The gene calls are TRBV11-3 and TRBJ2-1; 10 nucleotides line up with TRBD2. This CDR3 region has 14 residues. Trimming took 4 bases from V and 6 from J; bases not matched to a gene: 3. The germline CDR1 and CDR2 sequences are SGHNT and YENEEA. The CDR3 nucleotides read TGTGCCAGCAGCTCTAGCGGGAGAGGCAATGAGCAGTTCTTC. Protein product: CASSSSGRGNEQFF.

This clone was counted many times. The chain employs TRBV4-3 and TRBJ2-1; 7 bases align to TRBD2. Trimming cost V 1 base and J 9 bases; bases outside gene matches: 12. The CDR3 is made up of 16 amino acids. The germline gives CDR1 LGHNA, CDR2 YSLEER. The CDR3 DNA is TGCGCCAGCAGCCAAGGGGGAAGCGGGGAGGTGGGTGAGCAGTTCTTC. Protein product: CASSQGGSGEVGEQFF.

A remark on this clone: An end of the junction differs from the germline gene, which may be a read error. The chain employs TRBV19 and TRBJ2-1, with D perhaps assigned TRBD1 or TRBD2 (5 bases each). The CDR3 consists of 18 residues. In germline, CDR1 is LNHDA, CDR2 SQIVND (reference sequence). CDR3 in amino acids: CASSISSWGSGVYNEQFF. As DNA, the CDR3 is TGCGCCAGTAGTATATCCAGCTGGGGGTCCGGAGTCTACAATGAGCAGTTCTTC.

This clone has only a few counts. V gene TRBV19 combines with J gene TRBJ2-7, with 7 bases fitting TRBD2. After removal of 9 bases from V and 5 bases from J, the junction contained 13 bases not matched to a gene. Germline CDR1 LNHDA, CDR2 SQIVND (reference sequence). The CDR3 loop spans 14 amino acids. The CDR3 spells CASGEGGSPHEQYF. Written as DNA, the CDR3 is TGTGCCAGCGGAGAGGGCGGGAGTCCCCACGAGCAGTACTTC.

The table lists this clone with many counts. The CDR3 loop is CASSQDRGGADTQYF. DNA of the CDR3: TGCGCCAGCAGCCAAGATCGTGGAGGGGCAGATACGCAGTATTTT. The V gene is TRBV4-1, the J gene TRBJ2-3; a weak D match, TRBD2 (6 bases). Looked up from germline, CDR1 is MGHRA and CDR2 is YSYEKL. Trimming left V 0 bases short and J 4 bases short, with 11 bases between. This CDR3 is 15 amino acids long.

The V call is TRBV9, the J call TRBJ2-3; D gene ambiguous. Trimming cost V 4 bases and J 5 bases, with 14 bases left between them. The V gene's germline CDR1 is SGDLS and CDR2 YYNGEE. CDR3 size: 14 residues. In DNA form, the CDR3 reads TGTGCCAGCAGCTCCCGACTTGAGCGAGATACGCAGTATTTT. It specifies CASSSRLERDTQYF.

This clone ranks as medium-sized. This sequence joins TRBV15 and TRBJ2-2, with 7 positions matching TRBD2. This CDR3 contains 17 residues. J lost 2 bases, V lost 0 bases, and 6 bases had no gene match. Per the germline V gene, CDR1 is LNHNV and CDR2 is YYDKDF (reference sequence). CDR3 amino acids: CATSRDAVAGNTGELFF. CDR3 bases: TGTGCCACCAGCAGAGATGCAGTAGCGGGTAACACCGGGGAGCTGTTTTTT.

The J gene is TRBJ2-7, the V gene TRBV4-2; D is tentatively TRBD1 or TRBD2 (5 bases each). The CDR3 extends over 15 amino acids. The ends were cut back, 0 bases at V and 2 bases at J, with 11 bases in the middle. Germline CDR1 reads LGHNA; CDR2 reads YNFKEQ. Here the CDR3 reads CASSQDGTEPYEQYF. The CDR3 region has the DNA TGTGCCAGCAGCCAAGATGGGACGGAGCCCTACGAGCAGTACTTC.

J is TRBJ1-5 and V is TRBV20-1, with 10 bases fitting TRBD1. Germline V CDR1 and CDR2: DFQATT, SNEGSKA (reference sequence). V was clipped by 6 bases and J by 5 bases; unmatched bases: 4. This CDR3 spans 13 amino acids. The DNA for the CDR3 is TGCAGTGCGGGGACAGGGGTTTATCAGCCCCAGCATTTT. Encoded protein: CSAGTGVYQPQHF.